This is a list of T cell receptor beta chains from one sample in a study of blood T cell repertoires in COVID-19. Data came from immunoSEQ multiplex PCR; TCRdb stores just in-frame clones and leaves some out. The table has a few hundred thousand clones, 80% to 95% seen once. Sequenced material: PBMCs or T cells enriched from blood (not recorded which). These receptors all stem from a young man who had recovered from COVID-19. The CDR3 runs from the conserved cysteine through the conserved F or W. D genes are given only for firm matches. The listing skips clone size in some rows; elsewhere it reads once, few, many or a size class.

CDR3nt | CDR3aa | d_gene | j_gene | abundance | v_gene
TGTGCCAGCAGCCTAGGGGTCGGGAGCCTCTCTGGAAACACCATATATTTT | CASSLGVGSLSGNTIYF | - | TRBJ1-3 | - | TRBV5-4
TGTGCCAGTAGTATCGGCGGTCCGGGACAGGGGATTTACAATGAGCAGTTCTTC | CASSIGGPGQGIYNEQFF | TRBD1 | TRBJ2-1 | - | TRBV19
TGTGCCAGCAGCCCGGGACAGGGCTCCCTTGGCTACACCTTC | CASSPGQGSLGYTF | TRBD1 | TRBJ1-2 | - | TRBV3-1/TRBV3-2
TGTGCCAGCAGCTTACCAGGACAGGCGAACTATGGCTACACCTTC | CASSLPGQANYGYTF | TRBD1 | TRBJ1-2 | - | TRBV5-4
TGTGCCAGCTTAAGGGGCCGGGGGGGCACTGAAGCTTTCTTT | CASLRGRGGTEAFF | - | TRBJ1-1 | - | TRBV7-9
TGTGCCAGTAGTATAACGAGCGGGAGAGGGGCCGAGCAGTACTTC | CASSITSGRGAEQYF | TRBD2 | TRBJ2-7 | - | TRBV19
TGTGCCAGCTCACCCTCCCCAGTCGACGCACGAGGGGAGCAGTACTTC | CASSPSPVDARGEQYF | - | TRBJ2-7 | once | TRBV18
TGTGCCACACATAGCGGCTACGAGCAGTACTTC | CATHSGYEQYF | - | TRBJ2-7 | - | TRBV6-5
TGTGCCAGCAGTGAACTAGATCCGACAGAGACCCAGTACTTC | CASSELDPTETQYF | - | TRBJ2-5 | - | TRBV28
TGCGCCAGCAGCAGACGGGACTCCACGGTCACAGATACGCAGTATTTT | CASSRRDSTVTDTQYF | - | TRBJ2-3 | once | TRBV5-1
TGTGCCAGCAGCGAAGACATACCAGGAAGGCGCGAGCAGTACTTC | CASSEDIPGRREQYF | - | TRBJ2-7 | - | TRBV6-1
TGTGCCAGCAGGGACAGGGAACAGCCCCAGCATTTT | CASRDREQPQHF | TRBD1 | TRBJ1-5 | - | TRBV6-5
TGTGCCAGCAGCGCTTACAGGGGATGGAGCAATCAGCCCCAGCATTTT | CASSAYRGWSNQPQHF | TRBD1 | TRBJ1-5 | - | TRBV7-2
TGTGCCAGCAGCCTCCGGGACAGGGGGCGTAGGGTTCAGCCCCAGCATTTT | CASSLRDRGRRVQPQHF | TRBD1 | TRBJ1-5 | - | TRBV5-8
TGTGCCATCAGTGAGACAGAAGCAACTAATGAAAAACTGTTTTTT | CAISETEATNEKLFF | - | TRBJ1-4 | once | TRBV10-3
TGTGCCAGCAGCTTAGCAGGGATCGAAGCTTTCTTT | CASSLAGIEAFF | - | TRBJ1-1 | - | TRBV11-3
TGTGCCAGCAGCCAGGAGGGTCGTATTACTGGAAACACCATATATTTT | CASSQEGRITGNTIYF | - | TRBJ1-3 | - | TRBV3-1/TRBV3-2
TGTGCCAGCAGGGGGGACAGGGGGCGCGAGCAGTACTTC | CASRGDRGREQYF | TRBD1 | TRBJ2-7 | - | TRBV2
TGTGCCAGCAGCCAAGACGGGTCACGTGAAAATTCACCCCTCCACTTT | CASSQDGSRENSPLHF | - | TRBJ1-6 | - | TRBV3-1/TRBV3-2
TGTGCCAGCAGTTCTACAGGAGGAAACACCATATATTTT | CASSSTGGNTIYF | - | TRBJ1-3 | - | TRBV6-5
TGTGCCAGCAGTCCGAGGACAGGGGAGTTGTATGGCTACACCTTC | CASSPRTGELYGYTF | TRBD1 | TRBJ1-2 | - | TRBV27
TGTGCCAGCAGTGAAGGACAAACAAGTGGCTACACCTTC | CASSEGQTSGYTF | - | TRBJ1-2 | - | TRBV6-1